This is a list of T cell receptor beta chains from one sample in a study of cytomegalovirus exposure and HLA in healthy donors. Libraries were prepared by immunoSEQ multiplex PCR; TCRdb keeps only in-frame clonotypes and omits some of them. The table records about 100,000 clones, around 82% of them present only once. Source material: PBMCs. All receptors derive from a woman aged 55-70 years in good health and CMV-seronegative. The CDR3 runs from the conserved cysteine through the conserved F or W. The D gene is left open where the match is weak. Only some rows state a clone size, as once, few, many or a class for expanded clones.

j_gene: TRBJ1-2; abundance: few; v_gene: TRBV6-5; d_gene: -; CDR3nt: TGTGCCAGCAGTTACGACAGGAGCTATGGCTACACCTTC; CDR3aa: CASSYDRSYGYTF
j_gene: TRBJ2-2; abundance: once; v_gene: TRBV21-1; d_gene: -; CDR3nt: TGTGCAGCTGACAGGTTAGGGCGGAACACCGGGGAGCTGTTTTTT; CDR3aa: CAADRLGRNTGELFF
j_gene: TRBJ1-3; abundance: few; v_gene: TRBV4-3; d_gene: TRBD1; CDR3nt: TGCGCCAGCAGCCAAGATCCCGGGACAGGGAGAAACACCATATATTTT; CDR3aa: CASSQDPGTGRNTIYF
j_gene: TRBJ1-5; abundance: few; v_gene: TRBV2; d_gene: TRBD1; CDR3nt: TGTGCCAGCGGGATAGACAGGGGGGGGAATCAGCCCCAGCATTTT; CDR3aa: CASGIDRGGNQPQHF
j_gene: TRBJ2-7; abundance: once; v_gene: TRBV6-6; d_gene: -; CDR3nt: TGTGCCAGCAGTTATCGGGACGAGCAGTACTTC; CDR3aa: CASSYRDEQYF
j_gene: TRBJ2-1; abundance: -; v_gene: TRBV7-9; d_gene: TRBD2; CDR3nt: TGTGCCAGCAGCCCTGGGGGGCTAGCGGGAGGAAAAAGGAGGTATGAGCAGTTCTTC; CDR3aa: CASSPGGLAGGKRRYEQFF
j_gene: TRBJ1-3; abundance: -; v_gene: TRBV28; d_gene: -; CDR3nt: TGTGCCAGCATCAATCAGGGCTCTGGAAACACCATATATTTT; CDR3aa: CASINQGSGNTIYF
j_gene: TRBJ2-5; abundance: few; v_gene: TRBV10-1; d_gene: TRBD2; CDR3nt: TGCGCCAGCAGTAAAGGACTAGCGGGAGGGTCATGGGAGACCCAGTACTTC; CDR3aa: CASSKGLAGGSWETQYF
j_gene: TRBJ2-7; abundance: -; v_gene: TRBV15; d_gene: TRBD1; CDR3nt: TGTGCCACCAGCAGCAGACAGGGGGCGGCGGGACCAGAATTATACGAGCAGTACTTC; CDR3aa: CATSSRQGAAGPELYEQYF
j_gene: TRBJ2-7; abundance: once; v_gene: TRBV30; d_gene: TRBD1; CDR3nt: TGTGCCTTGCAGACAGGGGCCTACGAGCAGTACTTC; CDR3aa: CALQTGAYEQYF
j_gene: TRBJ2-1; abundance: once; v_gene: TRBV7-2; d_gene: TRBD2; CDR3nt: TGTGCCAGCAGCTTAAGACTAGCGGGAGGTAATGAGCAGTTCTTC; CDR3aa: CASSLRLAGGNEQFF
j_gene: TRBJ2-1; abundance: -; v_gene: TRBV11-3; d_gene: -; CDR3nt: TGTGCCAGCAGCTTCGGAGGTAACGTAGAGAATGAGCAGTTCTTC; CDR3aa: CASSFGGNVENEQFF
j_gene: TRBJ2-7; abundance: few; v_gene: TRBV13; d_gene: TRBD2; CDR3nt: TGTGCCAGCAGCCCGGGACTAGCGGACTACGAGCAGTACTTC; CDR3aa: CASSPGLADYEQYF
j_gene: TRBJ2-1; abundance: -; v_gene: TRBV5-4; d_gene: TRBD2; CDR3nt: TGTGCCAGCAGCGCGTACGGGACTAGCGGGGAAAATGAGCAGTTCTTC; CDR3aa: CASSAYGTSGENEQFF
j_gene: TRBJ1-2; abundance: -; v_gene: TRBV18; d_gene: -; CDR3nt: TGTGCCAGCTCACCTTCGGGGGAAGCAAGTGGCTACACCTTC; CDR3aa: CASSPSGEASGYTF
j_gene: TRBJ2-7; abundance: -; v_gene: TRBV7-2; d_gene: TRBD1; CDR3nt: TGTGCCAGCAGCTTGCAGGGGGACTACGAGCAGTACTTC; CDR3aa: CASSLQGDYEQYF
j_gene: TRBJ2-7; abundance: once; v_gene: TRBV11-2; d_gene: -; CDR3nt: TGTGCCAGCAGCTCTCGGGGGGACATACAGTACGAGCAGTACTTC; CDR3aa: CASSSRGDIQYEQYF
j_gene: TRBJ1-3; abundance: -; v_gene: TRBV28; d_gene: -; CDR3nt: TGTGCCAGCAGTCCGGACATTTCTGGAAACACCATATATTTT; CDR3aa: CASSPDISGNTIYF
j_gene: TRBJ1-1; abundance: few; v_gene: TRBV29-1; d_gene: -; CDR3nt: TGCAGCGTCCATGACGGGGGTACTGAAGCTTTCTTT; CDR3aa: CSVHDGGTEAFF
j_gene: TRBJ2-7; abundance: -; v_gene: TRBV7-2; d_gene: -; CDR3nt: TGTGCCAGCAGCTTAGCCCCTCCAGGCTCCTACGAGCAGTACTTC; CDR3aa: CASSLAPPGSYEQYF
j_gene: TRBJ2-7; abundance: once; v_gene: TRBV7-6; d_gene: TRBD1; CDR3nt: TGTGCCAGCAGCTTCGAGGACAGGGGAACCTACGAGCAGTACTTC; CDR3aa: CASSFEDRGTYEQYF